This T cell receptor beta chain was sequenced during a study of blood T cell repertoires in COVID-19. Assay: immunoSEQ multiplex PCR; the TCRdb copy retains only in-frame clones and omits some. The repertoire holds about 90,000 clones, with about 86% as singletons. CDR1 is SGHTA, CDR2 FQGNSA, per germline. CDR3 length equals 17 residues. After removal of 0 bases from V and 1 base from J, the junction contained 6 bases not matched to a gene. The chain is built from TRBV7-2 and TRBJ2-7; 10 bases are shared with TRBD1. The TCR comes from a man aged 60 to 69 with acute or convalescent COVID-19. The sequencing input was peripheral blood. The CDR3 here is CASSLAPGTGDSYEQYF. The CDR3, as DNA: TGTGCCAGCAGCTTAGCTCCCGGGACAGGGGATTCCTACGAGCAGTACTTC.